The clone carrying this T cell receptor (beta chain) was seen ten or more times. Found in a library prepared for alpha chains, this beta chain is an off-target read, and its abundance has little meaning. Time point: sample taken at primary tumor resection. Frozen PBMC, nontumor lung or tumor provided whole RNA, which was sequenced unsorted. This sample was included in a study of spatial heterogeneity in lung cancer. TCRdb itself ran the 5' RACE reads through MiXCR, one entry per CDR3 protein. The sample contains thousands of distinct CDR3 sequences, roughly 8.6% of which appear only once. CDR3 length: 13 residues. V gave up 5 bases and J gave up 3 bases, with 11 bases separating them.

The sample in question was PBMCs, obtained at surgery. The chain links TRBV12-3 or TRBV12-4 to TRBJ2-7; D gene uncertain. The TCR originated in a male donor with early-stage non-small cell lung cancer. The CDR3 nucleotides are TGTGCCAGCAGTGGCGCGGTAGACTACGAGCAGTACTTC. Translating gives CASSGAVDYEQYF.